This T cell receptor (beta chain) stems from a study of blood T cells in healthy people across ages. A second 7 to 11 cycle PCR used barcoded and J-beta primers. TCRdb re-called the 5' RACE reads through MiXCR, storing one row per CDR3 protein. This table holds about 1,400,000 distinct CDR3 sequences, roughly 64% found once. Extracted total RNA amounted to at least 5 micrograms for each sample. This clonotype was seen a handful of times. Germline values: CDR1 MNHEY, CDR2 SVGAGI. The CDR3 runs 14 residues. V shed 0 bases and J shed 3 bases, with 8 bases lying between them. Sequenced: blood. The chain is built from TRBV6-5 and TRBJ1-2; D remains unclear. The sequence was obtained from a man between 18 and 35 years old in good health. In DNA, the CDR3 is TGTGCCAGCAGTTACTCGGACGATGACTATGGCTACACCTTC. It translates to CASSYSDDDYGYTF.